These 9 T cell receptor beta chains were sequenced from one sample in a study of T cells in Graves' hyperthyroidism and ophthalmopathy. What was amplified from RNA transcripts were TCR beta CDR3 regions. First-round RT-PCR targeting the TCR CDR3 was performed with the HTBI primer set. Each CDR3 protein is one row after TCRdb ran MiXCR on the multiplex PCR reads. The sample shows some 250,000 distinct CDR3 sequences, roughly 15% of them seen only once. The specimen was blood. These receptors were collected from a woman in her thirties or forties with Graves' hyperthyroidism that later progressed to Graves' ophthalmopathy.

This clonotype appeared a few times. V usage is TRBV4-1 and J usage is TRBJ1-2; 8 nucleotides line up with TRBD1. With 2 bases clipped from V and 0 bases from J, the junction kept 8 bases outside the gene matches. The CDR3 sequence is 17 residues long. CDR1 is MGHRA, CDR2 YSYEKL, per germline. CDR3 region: CASSQHGADRANYGYTF. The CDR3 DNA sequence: TGCGCCAGCAGCCAACATGGCGCGGACAGGGCTAACTATGGCTACACCTTC.

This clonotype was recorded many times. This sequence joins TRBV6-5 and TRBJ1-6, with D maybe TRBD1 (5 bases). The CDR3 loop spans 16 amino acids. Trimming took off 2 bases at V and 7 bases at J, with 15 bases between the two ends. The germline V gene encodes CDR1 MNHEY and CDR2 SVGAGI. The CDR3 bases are TGTGCCAGCAGTTACGGCCTTCAGGGTCACAATTCACCCCTCCACTTT. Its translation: CASSYGLQGHNSPLHF.

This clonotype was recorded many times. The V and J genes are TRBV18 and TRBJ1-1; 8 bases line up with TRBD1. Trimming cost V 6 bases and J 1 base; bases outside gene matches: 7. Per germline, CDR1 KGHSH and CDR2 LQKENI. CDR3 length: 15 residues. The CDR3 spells CASSPVGTGNTEAFF. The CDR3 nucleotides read TGTGCCAGCTCCCCCGTCGGGACAGGGAACACTGAAGCTTTCTTT.

CDR3 amino acids: CASSTQPPATNEKLFF. The CDR3 DNA is TGTGCCAGCAGCACCCAACCACCGGCAACTAATGAAAAACTGTTTTTT. The chain couples TRBV7-2 to TRBJ1-4; no reliable D call. CDR3 length: 16 amino acids. The V and J ends lost 5 bases and 0 bases respectively, with 13 bases between them. Germline assignment: CDR1 SGHTA and CDR2 FQGNSA.

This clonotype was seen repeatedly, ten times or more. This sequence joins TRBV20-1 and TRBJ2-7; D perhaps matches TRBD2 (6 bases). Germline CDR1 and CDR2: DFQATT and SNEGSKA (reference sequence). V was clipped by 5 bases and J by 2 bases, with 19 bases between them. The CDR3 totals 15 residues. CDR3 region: CSASLGTGAPYEQYF. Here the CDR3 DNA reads TGCAGTGCTTCCCTAGGGACGGGAGCCCCCTACGAGCAGTACTTC.

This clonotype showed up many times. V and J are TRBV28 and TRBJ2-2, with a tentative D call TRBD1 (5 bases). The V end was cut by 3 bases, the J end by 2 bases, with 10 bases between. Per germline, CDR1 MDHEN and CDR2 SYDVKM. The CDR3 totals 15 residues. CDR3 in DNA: TGTGCCAGCAGTTTGGTACAGGTCAACACCGGGGAGCTGTTTTTT. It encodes CASSLVQVNTGELFF.

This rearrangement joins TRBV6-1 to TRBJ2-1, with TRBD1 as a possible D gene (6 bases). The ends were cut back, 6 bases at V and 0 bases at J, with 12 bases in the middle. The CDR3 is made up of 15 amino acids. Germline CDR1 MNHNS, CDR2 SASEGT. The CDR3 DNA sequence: TGTGCCAGCAGCCTGGGGGCTGTCTCCTACAATGAGCAGTTCTTC. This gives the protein CASSLGAVSYNEQFF.

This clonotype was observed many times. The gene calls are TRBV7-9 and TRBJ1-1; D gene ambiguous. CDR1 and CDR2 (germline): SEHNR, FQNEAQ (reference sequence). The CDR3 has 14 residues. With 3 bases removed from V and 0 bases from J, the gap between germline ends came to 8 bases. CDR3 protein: CASSFDGLNTEAFF. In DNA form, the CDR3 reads TGTGCCAGCAGCTTTGACGGTTTGAACACTGAAGCTTTCTTT.

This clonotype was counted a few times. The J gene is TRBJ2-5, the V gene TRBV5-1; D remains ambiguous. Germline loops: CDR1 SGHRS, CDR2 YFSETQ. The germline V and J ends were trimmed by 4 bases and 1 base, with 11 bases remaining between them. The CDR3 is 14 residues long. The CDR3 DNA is TGCGCCAGCAGCCCGCCGAATCCCCAAGAGACCCAGTACTTC. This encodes CASSPPNPQETQYF.